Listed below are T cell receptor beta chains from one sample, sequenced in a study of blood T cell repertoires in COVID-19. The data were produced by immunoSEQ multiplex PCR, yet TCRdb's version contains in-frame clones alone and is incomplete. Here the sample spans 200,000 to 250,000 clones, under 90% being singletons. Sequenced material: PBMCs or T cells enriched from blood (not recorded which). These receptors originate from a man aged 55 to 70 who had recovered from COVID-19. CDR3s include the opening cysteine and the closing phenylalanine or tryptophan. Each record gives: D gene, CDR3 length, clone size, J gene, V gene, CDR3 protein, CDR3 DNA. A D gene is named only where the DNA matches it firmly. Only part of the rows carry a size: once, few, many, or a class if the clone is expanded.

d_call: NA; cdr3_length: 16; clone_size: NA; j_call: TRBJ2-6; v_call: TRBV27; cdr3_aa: CASSLSLGAGANVLTF; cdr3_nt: TGTGCCAGCAGTTTATCCTTGGGAGCTGGGGCCAACGTCCTGACTTTC
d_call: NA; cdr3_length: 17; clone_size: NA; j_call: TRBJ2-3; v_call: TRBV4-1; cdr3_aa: CASSQEEGAASTDTQYF; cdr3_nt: TGCGCCAGCAGCCAAGAGGAGGGGGCCGCTAGCACAGATACGCAGTATTTT
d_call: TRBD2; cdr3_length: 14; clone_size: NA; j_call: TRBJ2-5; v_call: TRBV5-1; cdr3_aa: CASSAGGLRETQYF; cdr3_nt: TGCGCCAGCAGCGCGGGGGGTCTGAGGGAGACCCAGTACTTC
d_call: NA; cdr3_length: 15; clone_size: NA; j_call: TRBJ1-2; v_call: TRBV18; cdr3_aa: CASSPPGGANYGYTF; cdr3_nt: TGTGCCAGCTCACCACCGGGAGGGGCCAACTATGGCTACACCTTC
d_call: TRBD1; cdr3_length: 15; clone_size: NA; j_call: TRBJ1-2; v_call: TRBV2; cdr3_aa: CASTRDSNINYGYTF; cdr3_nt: TGTGCCAGCACCCGGGACAGCAACATAAACTATGGCTACACCTTC
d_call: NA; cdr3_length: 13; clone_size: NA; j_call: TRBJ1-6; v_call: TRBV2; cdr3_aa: CASSVQGTSPLHF; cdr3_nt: TGTGCCAGCAGTGTACAGGGTACTTCACCCCTCCACTTT
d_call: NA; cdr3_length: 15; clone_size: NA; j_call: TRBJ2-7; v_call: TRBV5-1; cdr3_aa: CASSLAAGATYEQYF; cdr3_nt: TGCGCCAGCAGCTTGGCGGCGGGGGCCACCTACGAGCAGTACTTC
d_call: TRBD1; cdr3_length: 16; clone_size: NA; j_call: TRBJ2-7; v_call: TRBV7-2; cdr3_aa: CASSRAPGTGGYEQYF; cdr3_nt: TGTGCCAGCAGCCGCGCCCCCGGGACAGGGGGCTACGAGCAGTACTTC
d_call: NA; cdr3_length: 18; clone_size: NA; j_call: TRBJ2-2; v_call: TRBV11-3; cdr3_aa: CASSLVIPWQGWTGELFF; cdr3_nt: TGTGCCAGCAGCTTGGTGATCCCTTGGCAGGGTTGGACCGGGGAGCTGTTTTTT
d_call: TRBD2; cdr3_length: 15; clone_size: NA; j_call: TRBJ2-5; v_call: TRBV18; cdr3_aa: CASSTSGGPQETQYF; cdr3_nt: TGTGCCAGCTCGACTAGCGGGGGACCTCAAGAGACCCAGTACTTC
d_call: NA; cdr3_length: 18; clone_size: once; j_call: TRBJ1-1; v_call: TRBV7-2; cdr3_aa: CASSLAILGLQKNTEAFF; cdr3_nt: TGTGCCAGCAGCTTAGCAATATTGGGGCTACAAAAGAACACTGAAGCTTTCTTT
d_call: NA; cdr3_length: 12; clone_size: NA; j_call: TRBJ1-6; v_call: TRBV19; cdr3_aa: CASRMTDSPLHF; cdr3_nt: TGTGCCAGTAGGATGACAGATTCACCCCTCCACTTT
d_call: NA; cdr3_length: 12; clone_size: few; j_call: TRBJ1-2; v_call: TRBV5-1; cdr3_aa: CASTGEAYGYTF; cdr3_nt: TGCGCCAGCACGGGGGAAGCCTATGGCTACACCTTC
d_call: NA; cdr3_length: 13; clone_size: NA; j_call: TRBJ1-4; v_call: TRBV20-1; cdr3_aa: CSASTTGNEKLFF; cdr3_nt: TGCAGTGCTAGTACCACAGGGAATGAAAAACTGTTTTTT
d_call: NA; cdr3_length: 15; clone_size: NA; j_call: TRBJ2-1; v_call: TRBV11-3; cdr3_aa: CASSSQTVSYNEQFF; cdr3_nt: TGTGCCAGCAGCTCCCAGACAGTTTCCTACAATGAGCAGTTCTTC
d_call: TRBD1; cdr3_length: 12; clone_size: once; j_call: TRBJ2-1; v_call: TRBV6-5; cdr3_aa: CASSPTGNEQFF; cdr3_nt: TGTGCCAGCAGTCCGACAGGGAATGAGCAGTTCTTC
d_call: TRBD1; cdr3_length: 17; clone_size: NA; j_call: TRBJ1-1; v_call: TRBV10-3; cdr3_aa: CAISESGGTVINTEAFF; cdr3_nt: TGTGCCATCAGTGAGTCAGGCGGGACAGTGATCAACACTGAAGCTTTCTTT
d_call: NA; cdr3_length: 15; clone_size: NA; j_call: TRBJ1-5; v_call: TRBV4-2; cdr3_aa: CASSQDRTMNQPQHF; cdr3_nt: TGTGCCAGCAGCCAAGACAGGACAATGAATCAGCCCCAGCATTTT
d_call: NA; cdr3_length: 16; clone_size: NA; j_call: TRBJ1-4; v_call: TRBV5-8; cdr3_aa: CASSYETGLANEKLFF; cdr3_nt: TGTGCCAGCAGCTACGAAACAGGGTTGGCGAATGAAAAACTGTTTTTT
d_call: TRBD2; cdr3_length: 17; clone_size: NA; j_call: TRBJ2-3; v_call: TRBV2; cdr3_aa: CASTLRPLAGGLDTQYF; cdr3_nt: TGTGCCAGCACCTTAAGGCCGCTAGCGGGGGGGCTAGATACGCAGTATTTT
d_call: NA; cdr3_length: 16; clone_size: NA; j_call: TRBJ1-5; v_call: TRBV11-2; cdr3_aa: CASSLGAGGSNQPQHF; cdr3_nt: TGTGCCAGCAGCTTAGGTGCGGGGGGTAGCAATCAGCCCCAGCATTTT
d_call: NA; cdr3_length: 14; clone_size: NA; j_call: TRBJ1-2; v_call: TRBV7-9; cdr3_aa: CASNPGTTNYGYTF; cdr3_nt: TGTGCCAGCAACCCCGGGACAACTAACTATGGCTACACCTTC
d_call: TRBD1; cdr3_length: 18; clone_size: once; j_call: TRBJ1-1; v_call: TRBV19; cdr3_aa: CASSNGGIRDRGNTEAFF; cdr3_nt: TGTGCCAGTAGTAATGGAGGGATCCGGGACAGGGGGAACACTGAAGCTTTCTTT
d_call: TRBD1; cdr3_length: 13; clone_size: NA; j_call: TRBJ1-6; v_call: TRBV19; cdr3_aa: CASAPGQGTHLHF; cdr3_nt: TGTGCCAGCGCTCCGGGACAGGGTACCCACCTCCACTTT
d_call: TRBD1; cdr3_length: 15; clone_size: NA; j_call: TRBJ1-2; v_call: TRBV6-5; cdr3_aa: CASSYSWTGDYGYTF; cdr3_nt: TGTGCCAGCAGTTACTCGTGGACAGGGGATTATGGCTACACCTTC
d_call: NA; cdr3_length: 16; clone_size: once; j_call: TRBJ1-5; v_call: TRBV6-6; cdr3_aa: CASRTGLLYSNQPQHF; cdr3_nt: TGTGCCAGCAGAACTGGGCTCCTTTATAGCAATCAGCCCCAGCATTTT
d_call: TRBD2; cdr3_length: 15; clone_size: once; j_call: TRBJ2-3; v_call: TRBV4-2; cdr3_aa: CASSLTSGITDTQYF; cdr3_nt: TGTGCCAGCAGCCTGACTAGCGGAATCACAGATACGCAGTATTTT
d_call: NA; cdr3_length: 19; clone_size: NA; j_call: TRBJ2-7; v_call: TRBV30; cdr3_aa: CAWSVKGTFAALGDYEQYF; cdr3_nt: TGTGCCTGGAGTGTAAAAGGGACATTCGCGGCCCTAGGTGACTACGAGCAGTACTTC
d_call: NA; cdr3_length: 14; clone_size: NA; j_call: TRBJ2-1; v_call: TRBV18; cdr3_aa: CASSRSSQGNEQFF; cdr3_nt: TGTGCCAGCTCACGATCTTCACAGGGAAATGAGCAGTTCTTC
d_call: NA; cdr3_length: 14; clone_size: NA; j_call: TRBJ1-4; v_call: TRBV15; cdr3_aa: CATSRVAGRHKLFF; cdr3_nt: TGTGCCACCAGCAGAGTTGCAGGGCGGCATAAACTGTTTTTT
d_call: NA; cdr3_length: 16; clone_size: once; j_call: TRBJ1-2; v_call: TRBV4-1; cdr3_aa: CASSQVEELSFYGYTF; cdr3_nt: TGCGCCAGCAGCCAAGTCGAAGAGCTCTCCTTCTATGGCTACACCTTC
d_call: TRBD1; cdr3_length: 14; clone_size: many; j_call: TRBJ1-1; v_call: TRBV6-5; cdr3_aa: CASRGTDKNTEAFF; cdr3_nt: TGTGCCAGCAGAGGGACAGATAAGAACACTGAAGCTTTCTTT
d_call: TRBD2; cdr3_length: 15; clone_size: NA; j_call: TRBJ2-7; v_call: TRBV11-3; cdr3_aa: CASSFPAGVSYEQYF; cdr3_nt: TGTGCCAGCAGCTTCCCAGCGGGGGTCTCCTACGAGCAGTACTTC
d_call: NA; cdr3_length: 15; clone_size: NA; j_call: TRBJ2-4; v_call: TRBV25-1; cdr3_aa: CASSDARLAKNIQYF; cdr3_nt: TGTGCCAGCAGTGACGCCAGGCTAGCCAAAAACATTCAGTACTTC